These T cell receptor beta chains were read from a single sample in a study of T cells in Graves' hyperthyroidism and ophthalmopathy. TCRdb reprocessed the multiplex PCR reads via MiXCR and lists one record per CDR3 protein. Among fewer than 400,000 distinct CDR3 sequences listed, less than 20% were seen once. Sample: blood. These receptors originate from a woman aged 18-29 years with Graves' hyperthyroidism that later progressed to Graves' ophthalmopathy. Each CDR3 is given without its conserved first and last residue. Clone size appears in some rows only: once, few, many, or a class for an expanded clone.

clone_size: many; v_call: TRBV28; j_call: TRBJ1-4; cdr3_aa: ASSSPGQGLEKLF
clone_size: few; v_call: TRBV5-1; j_call: TRBJ2-2; cdr3_aa: ASSLDGRGPGELF
clone_size: few; v_call: TRBV6-5; j_call: TRBJ2-5; cdr3_aa: ASLHSGRETQY
clone_size: many; v_call: TRBV6-2/TRBV6-3; j_call: TRBJ2-5; cdr3_aa: ASSVQNQETQY
clone_size: NA; v_call: TRBV29-1; j_call: TRBJ1-1; cdr3_aa: SVLHKGEGRNTEAF
clone_size: few; v_call: TRBV6-1; j_call: TRBJ1-2; cdr3_aa: ASSEAHDIQSLYGYT
clone_size: NA; v_call: TRBV9; j_call: TRBJ2-7; cdr3_aa: ASSVAGDSYYEQY
clone_size: NA; v_call: TRBV7-2; j_call: TRBJ2-3; cdr3_aa: ASSFNAGTLGGTQY
clone_size: many; v_call: TRBV14; j_call: TRBJ2-5; cdr3_aa: ASSQNTVKY
clone_size: many; v_call: TRBV27; j_call: TRBJ2-5; cdr3_aa: ASSFSGRGETQY
clone_size: many; v_call: TRBV12-3/TRBV12-4; j_call: TRBJ2-1; cdr3_aa: ASSFSEGPYNEQF
clone_size: many; v_call: TRBV3-1; j_call: TRBJ2-7; cdr3_aa: ASSQADHYYEQY
clone_size: few; v_call: TRBV27; j_call: TRBJ2-7; cdr3_aa: ASSLETSDEQY
clone_size: NA; v_call: TRBV9; j_call: TRBJ1-6; cdr3_aa: ASSAEQGSNSPLH
clone_size: NA; v_call: TRBV7-9; j_call: TRBJ2-7; cdr3_aa: ASSLGQGYAEQY
clone_size: few; v_call: TRBV7-9; j_call: TRBJ2-5; cdr3_aa: ASSPPPRQETQY
clone_size: NA; v_call: TRBV20-1; j_call: TRBJ2-7; cdr3_aa: SARGRLVGEQY
clone_size: NA; v_call: TRBV7-2; j_call: TRBJ2-1; cdr3_aa: ASSGDRGNYNEQF
clone_size: NA; v_call: TRBV20-1; j_call: TRBJ2-3; cdr3_aa: SAVGGDTQY
clone_size: many; v_call: TRBV20-1; j_call: TRBJ2-7; cdr3_aa: SAVGLAGAYEQY
clone_size: many; v_call: TRBV6-1; j_call: TRBJ2-7; cdr3_aa: ASSAGQTYEQY